Shown below are 15 T cell receptor beta chains from a single sample sequenced in a study of blood T cell repertoires in COVID-19. Sequencing used immunoSEQ multiplex PCR; TCRdb keeps in-frame clones, though not all of them. The sample records 53,000 or so clones, approximately 90% being singletons. The specimen sequenced was peripheral blood. These receptor sequences come from a human donor in a cohort sampled during active COVID-19.

The chain links TRBV2 to TRBJ2-3; a possible D gene is TRBD2 (6 bases). Looked up from germline, CDR1 is SNHLY and CDR2 is FYNNEI. The CDR3 sequence is 14 residues long. The V and J ends lost 5 bases and 5 bases respectively, with 14 bases between them. The CDR3: CASSLSGPGDTQYF. The CDR3 DNA reads as TGTGCCAGCAGTCTGAGCGGGCCGGGAGATACGCAGTATTTT.

The chain combines TRBV21-1 with TRBJ1-1. TRBV21-1 is a known pseudogene. The CDR3 extends over 15 amino acids. The CDR3 region has the DNA TGTGCCAGCAGCAGATATGTTTGGGGGGGGACTGAAGCTTTCTTT. It codes for CASSRYVWGGTEAFF.

The rearrangement joins TRBV4-1 to TRBJ2-7; D is perhaps TRBD2 (6 bases). Germline V gives CDR1 MGHRA, CDR2 YSYEKL. The CDR3 is made up of 15 amino acids. V was cut by 4 bases and J by 7 bases, with 20 bases left in between. The CDR3 spells CASSRDRDSGGEQYF. The CDR3 DNA reads as TGCGCCAGCAGCCGGGACCGGGACTCCGGAGGGGAGCAGTACTTC.

This chain connects TRBV4-2 to TRBJ2-7; 9 nucleotides agree with TRBD2. J was trimmed by 7 bases and V by 0 bases; bases with no gene match: 7. The CDR3 runs to 15 residues. Germline V gene sequence: CDR1 LGHNA, CDR2 YNFKEQ. The CDR3 loop reads CASSQELAGEREQYF. The CDR3 DNA reads as TGTGCCAGCAGCCAAGAACTAGCGGGTGAACGGGAGCAGTACTTC.

This clone was found once. The chain's CDR3 is CASSLLGQGIYSPLHF. The CDR3 bases are TGTGCCAGCAGCTTGTTAGGACAGGGAATTTACTCACCCCTCCACTTT. V gene TRBV5-5 combines with J gene TRBJ1-6; 8 bases are a match to TRBD1. CDR1 and CDR2 (germline): SGHKS, YYEKEE (reference sequence). V shed 1 base and J 10 bases; nucleotides not matched to a gene: 10. The CDR3 has 16 residues.

This chain connects TRBV28 to TRBJ1-6, with D hard to call. The V and J ends lost 4 bases and 4 bases respectively, with 5 bases between them. CDR3 length: 13 residues. Germline lookup yields CDR1 MDHEN and CDR2 SYDVKM. The CDR3 reads CASSSPYNSPLHF. CDR3 DNA: TGTGCCAGCAGTTCCCCTTATAATTCACCCCTCCACTTT.

This chain connects TRBV11-2 to TRBJ2-7; a weak D match, TRBD1 (6 bases). V lost 3 bases to trimming and J lost 2 bases, with 11 bases between them. Per the germline V gene, CDR1 is SGHAT and CDR2 is FQNNGV. The CDR3 loop spans 14 amino acids. CDR3 region: CASSLGTGPYEQYV. CDR3 DNA: TGTGCCAGCAGCTTGGGCACAGGGCCCTACGAGCAGTACGTC.

The V and J genes are TRBV29-1 and TRBJ2-1; perhaps TRBD2 as D (5 bases). The V and J ends lost 7 bases and 8 bases respectively, with 15 bases between them. The CDR3 is made up of 12 amino acids. The germline V gene encodes CDR1 SQVTM and CDR2 ANQGSEA. The CDR3 loop reads CSGRTRAHEQFF. DNA for the CDR3: TGCAGCGGGCGAACTAGGGCCCATGAGCAGTTCTTC.

The V gene is TRBV5-6, the J gene TRBJ1-6, with D tentatively TRBD1 (6 bases). V was trimmed by 0 bases and J by 9 bases, leaving 13 bases between them. The CDR3 totals 15 residues. Germline V lookup: CDR1 SGHDT, CDR2 YYEEEE. CDR3 sequence reads: CASSLEGGLSSPLHF. The CDR3 DNA follows: TGTGCCAGCAGCTTGGAGGGGGGGCTTAGTTCACCCCTCCACTTT.

This sequence joins TRBV6-2 or TRBV6-3 and TRBJ2-7; 8 nucleotides agree with TRBD1. After removal of 5 bases from V and 2 bases from J, the junction contained 2 bases not matched to a gene. CDR1 MNHEY and CDR2 SVGEGT come from the germline V gene. The CDR3 is 13 amino acids. CDR3 coding DNA: TGTGCCAGCAGTCGGGACAGGACCTACGAGCAGTACGTC. Its protein product is CASSRDRTYEQYV.

This clone was found once. The chain couples TRBV6-1 to TRBJ2-1, with D unresolved. The CDR3 totals 16 residues. V lost 4 bases and J 0 bases, leaving 13 bases between the germline ends. In germline, CDR1 is MNHNS, CDR2 SASEGT. CDR3 sequence reads: CASSVFSRSSYNEQFF. DNA for the CDR3: TGTGCCAGCAGTGTCTTTAGTCGGAGCTCCTACAATGAGCAGTTCTTC.

This sequence joins TRBV5-1 and TRBJ2-7; D remains ambiguous. V was cut by 4 bases and J by 2 bases, with 16 bases left in between. This CDR3 comprises 15 residues. In germline, CDR1 is SGHRS, CDR2 YFSETQ. The CDR3 region has the DNA TGCGCCAGCAGCCTAGAGAGAATTCCCCCCTACGAGCAGTACGTC. This encodes CASSLERIPPYEQYV.

The rearrangement joins TRBV21-1 to TRBJ1-1; the table's D call, TRBD1, has no DNA check behind it. TRBV21-1 is designated a pseudogene. The CDR3 extends over 10 amino acids. CDR3 DNA: TGTGCCAGCCAGGGATCTGAAGCTTTCTTT. This codes for CASQGSEAFF.

The J gene is TRBJ1-1, the V gene TRBV29-1, with a weak D call TRBD1 (6 bases). From germline, CDR1 is SQVTM and CDR2 ANQGSEA. V gave up 4 bases and J gave up 5 bases, with 17 bases separating them. This CDR3 comprises 14 residues. CDR3 coding DNA: TGCAGCGTTGTAGTTCGGGGAGGGGGGACTGAAGCTTTCTTT. This codes for CSVVVRGGGTEAFF.

This sequence joins TRBV30 and TRBJ1-1; 9 positions match TRBD1. CDR1 and CDR2 (germline): GTSNPN, SVGIG (reference sequence). Trimming took 2 bases from V and 4 from J; bases not matched to a gene: 5. There are 14 residues in the CDR3. The CDR3 nucleotides are TGTGCCTGGAGTAGGGGACAGGGCCCCACTGAAGCTTTCTTT. It specifies CAWSRGQGPTEAFF.